Many counts were recorded for the clone carrying this T cell receptor beta chain. Its antigen is unknown. The CDR3 covers 16 residues. Germline CDR1 and CDR2: MNHEY and SVGEGT. With 8 bases clipped from V and 7 bases from J, the junction kept 9 bases outside the gene matches. Study-wide results and caveats: Tumor-infiltrating Treg TCR alpha and beta sequences overlapped most with tumor naive CD4+ T cells, then blood naive. Tumor memory CD4+ T cell TCR gene usage was found to cluster with blood and lymph node memory CD4+ cells and with lymph node naive CD4+ cells.

Purified naive CD4+ T cells were depleted of CD25+ Tregs. Semi-nested PCR with Nested Universal Primer A followed constant-region reverse priming of full-length variable regions. One entry per CDR3 protein results from TCRdb running MiXCR on the 5' RACE reads. The sample gives roughly 38,000 distinct CDR3 sequences, 15% to 20% of which show up once; 2.5% to 3.5% is in the top ten. The material sequenced was naive CD4+ T cells sorted from a lymph node. Subset specified: naive CD4+ T cells, CD4+CD45RA+CD25-. The chain couples TRBV6-2 or TRBV6-3 to TRBJ2-1; 15 nucleotides line up with TRBD2. This clonotype was obtained from a female donor with breast cancer. As DNA, the CDR3 is TGTGCCAGCGCCGGGACTAGCGGGAGGCTGAGGAATGAGCAGTTCTTC. As protein: CASAGTSGRLRNEQFF.